This entry lists 6 T cell receptor beta chains sequenced from one sample in a study of shared clonotypes between healthy human individuals. Clones were read by immunoSEQ multiplex PCR, and TCRdb kept only the in-frame ones, dropping some. The table has about 2.1 million clones, just over 90% seen once. CD45RO-negative, CCR7-selected cells formed the naive CD8 fraction, which excluded terminally differentiated effector memory CD45RA+ cells. Sequencing was carried out using naive CD8+ T cells from PBMCs. These receptors originate from a man aged 18 to 30 in good health. Some clones in this sample may be carry-over from other donors' samples.

This clone was seen once. This sequence joins TRBV19 and TRBJ2-7, with TRBD2 identical over 12 bases. Germline assignment: CDR1 LNHDA and CDR2 SQIVND (reference sequence). CDR3 length: 15 residues. Trimming removed 4 bases from V and 4 bases from J; junction bases left unmatched: 5. The CDR3 loop is CASSTGTSGRYEQYF. Written as DNA, the CDR3 is TGTGCCAGTAGTACGGGGACTAGCGGGCGGTACGAGCAGTACTTC.

The CDR3 nucleotides are TGTGCCAGCAGTGCAAGGGGGCCCCTCTACGAGCAGTACTTC. Protein sequence: CASSARGPLYEQYF. V gene TRBV6-1 combines with J gene TRBJ2-7; 7 positions match TRBD1. Germline V gene data show CDR1 as MNHNS and CDR2 as SASEGT. V was clipped by 4 bases and J by 3 bases; unmatched bases: 6. The CDR3 has 14 residues.

The DNA of the CDR3 is TGTGCCAGCAGCTTACAGGGGACCCACACTGAAGCTTTCTTT. It yields the protein CASSLQGTHTEAFF. The V gene is TRBV5-4, the J gene TRBJ1-1; 7 bases fit TRBD1. This CDR3 spans 14 amino acids. Germline loops: CDR1 SGHNT, CDR2 YYREEE (reference sequence). V lost 2 bases to trimming and J lost 3 bases; unmatched junction nucleotides: 4.

V gene TRBV28 combines with J gene TRBJ2-3; D may be TRBD2 (6 bases). Trimming pared 6 bases from V and 6 bases from J, leaving 22 bases between. Germline CDR1 and CDR2: MDHEN and SYDVKM. The CDR3 loop spans 16 amino acids. In nucleotides, the CDR3 is TGTGCCAGCAGAATTCCTGAGGGTTCGGGGAGGGATACGCAGTATTTT. It yields the protein CASRIPEGSGRDTQYF.

The rearrangement links TRBV7-3 to TRBJ2-1, with unresolved D. The CDR3 has 14 amino acids. V lost 2 bases and J lost 10, with 15 bases in between. The V gene's germline CDR1 is SGHTA and CDR2 FQGTGA. CDR3 protein: CASSLELGSPEQFF. The CDR3, as DNA: TGTGCCAGCAGCTTAGAATTGGGTAGCCCGGAGCAGTTCTTC.

This chain joins TRBV5-1 and TRBJ2-1; 9 nucleotides match TRBD2. The trim removed 4 bases at V and 8 bases at J, leaving 13 bases unmatched. The CDR3 is made up of 16 amino acids. CDR1 is SGHRS and CDR2 is YFSETQ in the germline V gene. The CDR3: CASSPWASGIKDEQFF. In nucleotides, the CDR3 is TGCGCCAGCAGCCCCTGGGCTAGCGGGATAAAAGATGAGCAGTTCTTC.